This T cell receptor (beta chain) was retrieved from a study of blood T cell repertoires in COVID-19. For the study at large: Samples came from the United States, Italy and Spain, spanning acute and convalescent COVID-19.

Original processing notes: Reference gene primer amplification gave estimated nucleated cell counts. The data were produced by immunoSEQ multiplex PCR, yet TCRdb's version contains in-frame clones alone and is incomplete. The DNA was the basis for D and trimming; V, J and clone size are from that table. Among roughly 200,000 clones, around 85% were seen once, and the ten largest hold approximately 18%. This clone was observed a handful of times. The ends were cut back, 5 bases at V and 8 bases at J, with 12 bases in the middle. The CDR3 loop spans 12 amino acids. Among Cohort 3 donors, those recovered had two negative PCRs, clearance, or symptom resolution.

Sequences were obtained from PBMCs or T cells enriched from blood (not recorded which). V usage is TRBV12-3 or TRBV12-4 and J usage is TRBJ1-2; a possible D gene is TRBD1 (5 bases). This TCR came from a middle-aged man who had recovered from COVID-19. The CDR3 is CASSREGSGYTF. The CDR3, as DNA: TGTGCCAGCAGTAGGGAGGGGAGCGGCTACACCTTC.